Listed below are T cell receptor beta chains from one sample, sequenced in a study of T-cell reconstitution after alpha-beta-depleted transplantation in children. MiXCR, applied by TCRdb to the PCR reads, yields one record per CDR3 protein. This sample has about 640,000 distinct CDR3 sequences, with 15% to 20% found just once. The specimen comprised PBMCs from the stem cell graft donor, sampled from the stem cell graft. The receptor source for this set is a human donor who donated a stem cell graft to a child with acute myeloid leukemia. CDR3s include the opening cysteine and the closing phenylalanine or tryptophan. The D gene is left open where the match is weak. Clone size is not always given. Where it is, it says once, few, many or a class for expanded clones.

d_gene: .
abundance: many
j_gene: TRBJ2-7
v_gene: TRBV13
CDR3nt: TGTGCCAGCAGCCCCCGCTCCTACGAGCAGTACTTC
CDR3aa: CASSPRSYEQYF

d_gene: .
abundance: many
j_gene: TRBJ1-6
v_gene: TRBV20-1
CDR3nt: TGCAGTGCTAGAGGCCTCCTTGAACAGGGCTCCATTAATTCACCCCTCCACTTT
CDR3aa: CSARGLLEQGSINSPLHF

d_gene: .
abundance: .
j_gene: TRBJ2-4
v_gene: TRBV7-9
CDR3nt: TGTGCCAGCAGCTTAGTGGCAGAAAACATTCAGTACTTC
CDR3aa: CASSLVAENIQYF

d_gene: .
abundance: few
j_gene: TRBJ2-3
v_gene: TRBV27
CDR3nt: TGTGCCAGCAGTTTCCTAGCCGGGACGACAGATACGCAGTATTTT
CDR3aa: CASSFLAGTTDTQYF

d_gene: TRBD2
abundance: .
j_gene: TRBJ2-7
v_gene: TRBV12-3/TRBV12-4
CDR3nt: TGTGCCAGCAGACCCGGGGGGGGCTACGAGCAGTACTTC
CDR3aa: CASRPGGGYEQYF

d_gene: .
abundance: many
j_gene: TRBJ1-6
v_gene: TRBV20-1
CDR3nt: TGCAGTCCAACTCATAATTCACCCCTCCACTTT
CDR3aa: CSPTHNSPLHF

d_gene: TRBD1
abundance: few
j_gene: TRBJ2-7
v_gene: TRBV20-1
CDR3nt: TGCAGTGCTAGATCCCGGGACAGGGGCCGCGACCAGTACTTC
CDR3aa: CSARSRDRGRDQYF

d_gene: TRBD2
abundance: .
j_gene: TRBJ2-1
v_gene: TRBV11-2
CDR3nt: TGTGCCAGCAGCCCAAGACTAGCGGGGGGGACAAGCTCCTACAATGAGCAGTTCTTC
CDR3aa: CASSPRLAGGTSSYNEQFF

d_gene: .
abundance: few
j_gene: TRBJ1-1
v_gene: TRBV30
CDR3nt: TGTGCCCTCGGGAGGCCAGCTGAAGCTTTCTTT
CDR3aa: CALGRPAEAFF

d_gene: TRBD1
abundance: .
j_gene: TRBJ2-1
v_gene: TRBV11-1
CDR3nt: TGTGCCAGCAGCCGCGGGACAGGGGGCCTATCTGGGAATGAGCAGTTCTTC
CDR3aa: CASSRGTGGLSGNEQFF

d_gene: .
abundance: .
j_gene: TRBJ1-1
v_gene: TRBV5-6
CDR3nt: TGTGCCAGCAGTTTTGGAGAACCGAACACTGAAGCTTTCTTT
CDR3aa: CASSFGEPNTEAFF

d_gene: TRBD1
abundance: few
j_gene: TRBJ2-7
v_gene: TRBV6-2/TRBV6-3
CDR3nt: TGTGCCAGCACCGACAGGGGGGAATCCTCCTACGAGCAGTACTTC
CDR3aa: CASTDRGESSYEQYF

d_gene: .
abundance: few
j_gene: TRBJ2-3
v_gene: TRBV4-1
CDR3nt: TGCGCCAGCAGCCAAGATCGGAGTATTGGGGATACGCAGTATTTT
CDR3aa: CASSQDRSIGDTQYF

d_gene: TRBD2
abundance: many
j_gene: TRBJ2-1
v_gene: TRBV7-6
CDR3nt: TGTGCCAGCAGCTTAGGGTCTAGCGGGGCCAATGAGCAGTTCTTC
CDR3aa: CASSLGSSGANEQFF

d_gene: TRBD1
abundance: few
j_gene: TRBJ2-3
v_gene: TRBV18
CDR3nt: TGTGCCAGCTCACCCCTAGGGGACAGGAATCAAGATACGCAGTATTTT
CDR3aa: CASSPLGDRNQDTQYF

d_gene: TRBD1
abundance: many
j_gene: TRBJ1-2
v_gene: TRBV6-5
CDR3nt: TGTGCCAGCAGTTACTCGACAGGGACCAACTATGGCTACACCTTC
CDR3aa: CASSYSTGTNYGYTF

d_gene: TRBD1
abundance: .
j_gene: TRBJ1-5
v_gene: TRBV2
CDR3nt: TGTGCCAGCAGACCACATACCGGGACAGGAAATCAGCCCCAGCATTTT
CDR3aa: CASRPHTGTGNQPQHF

d_gene: TRBD1
abundance: few
j_gene: TRBJ2-2
v_gene: TRBV29-1
CDR3nt: TGCAGCGGGAGGACAGGGGGCAACGCCGGGGAGCTGTTTTTT
CDR3aa: CSGRTGGNAGELFF

d_gene: TRBD1
abundance: many
j_gene: TRBJ2-1
v_gene: TRBV20-1
CDR3nt: TGCAGTGCTAGAGATCCGAGGACAGGATACAATGAGCAGTTCTTC
CDR3aa: CSARDPRTGYNEQFF

d_gene: .
abundance: many
j_gene: TRBJ2-3
v_gene: TRBV20-1
CDR3nt: TGCAGTGCTAGAGATCCCTGGGGGACCGGGGATACGCAGTATTTT
CDR3aa: CSARDPWGTGDTQYF

d_gene: TRBD2
abundance: many
j_gene: TRBJ2-7
v_gene: TRBV29-1
CDR3nt: TGCAGCGCCTCAGCGGGGGTGGAAGAGCAGTACTTC
CDR3aa: CSASAGVEEQYF

d_gene: .
abundance: .
j_gene: TRBJ1-5
v_gene: TRBV20-1
CDR3nt: TGCAGTGCTAGCCAGAGTCACATGAGTAATCAGCCCCAGCATTTT
CDR3aa: CSASQSHMSNQPQHF

d_gene: .
abundance: many
j_gene: TRBJ1-1
v_gene: TRBV28
CDR3nt: TGTGCCACCCTTACACCGAACACTGAAGCTTTCTTT
CDR3aa: CATLTPNTEAFF

d_gene: .
abundance: .
j_gene: TRBJ2-1
v_gene: TRBV2
CDR3nt: TGTGCCAGCCCGGACGGCATAGAGCAGTTCTTC
CDR3aa: CASPDGIEQFF

d_gene: .
abundance: .
j_gene: TRBJ2-7
v_gene: TRBV3-1
CDR3nt: TGTGCCAGCAGCCAAGAGCGGAACTCCTACGAGCAGTACTTC
CDR3aa: CASSQERNSYEQYF

d_gene: .
abundance: many
j_gene: TRBJ2-1
v_gene: TRBV20-1
CDR3nt: TGCAGTGCTAGAGATCTGGGGAGCTCCTACAATGAGCAGTTCTTC
CDR3aa: CSARDLGSSYNEQFF

d_gene: .
abundance: few
j_gene: TRBJ2-3
v_gene: TRBV9
CDR3nt: TGTGCCAGCAGCGTAGATTTCAGCACAGATACGCAGTATTTT
CDR3aa: CASSVDFSTDTQYF

d_gene: TRBD1
abundance: .
j_gene: TRBJ2-1
v_gene: TRBV20-1
CDR3nt: TGCAGTGCTAGAGATAGAGGCAGGGGGTTCTACAATGAGCAGTTCTTC
CDR3aa: CSARDRGRGFYNEQFF

d_gene: TRBD1
abundance: .
j_gene: TRBJ1-1
v_gene: TRBV6-2/TRBV6-3
CDR3nt: TGTGCCAGCAGTTCCGGGACAGGGGGCGGGAACACTGAAGCTTTCTTT
CDR3aa: CASSSGTGGGNTEAFF

d_gene: .
abundance: .
j_gene: TRBJ1-1
v_gene: TRBV15
CDR3nt: TGTGCCACCAGGAAGGGGTCGGACTGGAAGACTGAAGCTTTCTTT
CDR3aa: CATRKGSDWKTEAFF

d_gene: .
abundance: few
j_gene: TRBJ2-1
v_gene: TRBV7-2
CDR3nt: TGTGCCAGCAGCCCCCAATCAGTATACAATGAGCAGTTCTTC
CDR3aa: CASSPQSVYNEQFF

d_gene: TRBD2
abundance: many
j_gene: TRBJ2-1
v_gene: TRBV20-1
CDR3nt: TGCAGTGCTGGGGGAGGGCACCCCTGGTTCTTC
CDR3aa: CSAGGGHPWFF

d_gene: .
abundance: many
j_gene: TRBJ2-2
v_gene: TRBV12-3/TRBV12-4
CDR3nt: TGTGCCAGCTATACAGAGATAAACACCGGGGAGCTGTTTTTT
CDR3aa: CASYTEINTGELFF

d_gene: .
abundance: many
j_gene: TRBJ2-1
v_gene: TRBV4-3
CDR3nt: TGCGCCAGCAGCCAAGATCGGGGTAACTACAATGAGCAGTTCTTC
CDR3aa: CASSQDRGNYNEQFF

d_gene: .
abundance: few
j_gene: TRBJ2-1
v_gene: TRBV5-1
CDR3nt: TGCGCCAGCAGACCTCAGGGGAACACCTACAATGAGCAGTTCTTC
CDR3aa: CASRPQGNTYNEQFF

d_gene: .
abundance: .
j_gene: TRBJ2-1
v_gene: TRBV20-1
CDR3nt: TGCAGTGCTAGAGGGGTGGGGGGGCCGTACAATCAGCAGTTCTTC
CDR3aa: CSARGVGGPYNQQFF

d_gene: .
abundance: .
j_gene: TRBJ1-4
v_gene: TRBV4-1
CDR3nt: TGCGCCAGCAGCCAAGGAAAAGGGACAACTAATGAAAAACTGTTTTTT
CDR3aa: CASSQGKGTTNEKLFF

d_gene: .
abundance: .
j_gene: TRBJ1-6
v_gene: TRBV12-3/TRBV12-4
CDR3nt: TGTGCCAGCAAGCCGGGGCCCGGGGGGTCACCCCTCCACTTT
CDR3aa: CASKPGPGGSPLHF

d_gene: .
abundance: .
j_gene: TRBJ2-3
v_gene: TRBV27
CDR3nt: TGTGCCAGCAGACCTCCTACCACAGATACGCAGTATTTT
CDR3aa: CASRPPTTDTQYF

d_gene: TRBD1
abundance: .
j_gene: TRBJ1-5
v_gene: TRBV20-1
CDR3nt: TGCTGTGCTAGAGATCAGGAGACAGGGGGCCCACCTAGCAATCAGCCCCAGCATTTT
CDR3aa: CCARDQETGGPPSNQPQHF

d_gene: .
abundance: many
j_gene: TRBJ1-5
v_gene: TRBV20-1
CDR3nt: TGCAGTGCTAGAGAGGGGGCAAGCAATCAGCCCCAGCATTTT
CDR3aa: CSAREGASNQPQHF

d_gene: TRBD2
abundance: .
j_gene: TRBJ2-1
v_gene: TRBV10-2
CDR3nt: TGCGCCAGCAGTGAGGATAAGCGGGGGGCTTACAATGAGCAGTTCTTC
CDR3aa: CASSEDKRGAYNEQFF

d_gene: TRBD1
abundance: .
j_gene: TRBJ2-3
v_gene: TRBV9
CDR3nt: TGTGCCAGCAGCGCTTCCGGGACAGGGGGCTTGGCAGATACGCAGTATTTT
CDR3aa: CASSASGTGGLADTQYF

d_gene: TRBD1
abundance: few
j_gene: TRBJ2-2
v_gene: TRBV29-1
CDR3nt: TGCAGCGTTGGCGGGACAGGGGTTAACACCGGGGAGCTGTTTTTT
CDR3aa: CSVGGTGVNTGELFF

d_gene: .
abundance: .
j_gene: TRBJ2-3
v_gene: TRBV5-6
CDR3nt: TGTGCCAGCAGCTTGGAACGGCGAAAAGCAGATACGCAGTATTTT
CDR3aa: CASSLERRKADTQYF

d_gene: .
abundance: .
j_gene: TRBJ2-3
v_gene: TRBV5-1
CDR3nt: TGCGCCAGCAGCTTGGGGGGACAAACTAGCACAGATACGCAGTATTTT
CDR3aa: CASSLGGQTSTDTQYF

d_gene: .
abundance: many
j_gene: TRBJ1-3
v_gene: TRBV20-1
CDR3nt: TGCAGTGCCGCTGACAGGTCCACTGGAAACACCATATATTTT
CDR3aa: CSAADRSTGNTIYF

d_gene: .
abundance: few
j_gene: TRBJ1-5
v_gene: TRBV13
CDR3nt: TGTGCCAGCAGCTCCGGCGGGGGTGGGCCCCAGCATTTT
CDR3aa: CASSSGGGGPQHF

d_gene: .
abundance: few
j_gene: TRBJ2-7
v_gene: TRBV7-9
CDR3nt: TGTGCCAGCACCCTAACCTCCACGAGCCCCACCGCCTACGAGCAGTACTTC
CDR3aa: CASTLTSTSPTAYEQYF

d_gene: .
abundance: few
j_gene: TRBJ1-6
v_gene: TRBV20-1
CDR3nt: TGCAGTGCCCTAGGGTCACCCCTCCACTTT
CDR3aa: CSALGSPLHF

d_gene: .
abundance: few
j_gene: TRBJ1-1
v_gene: TRBV4-1
CDR3nt: TGCGCCAGCAGCCAAGAAGGTGGACAGACGAACACTGAAGCTTTCTTT
CDR3aa: CASSQEGGQTNTEAFF

d_gene: .
abundance: many
j_gene: TRBJ2-1
v_gene: TRBV27
CDR3nt: TGTGCCAGCGGGCCTCGGCAGTTCTTC
CDR3aa: CASGPRQFF

d_gene: .
abundance: many
j_gene: TRBJ1-1
v_gene: TRBV12-3/TRBV12-4
CDR3nt: TGTGCCAGCAGTTTAAACAGGGCGATGAACACTGAAGCTTTCTTT
CDR3aa: CASSLNRAMNTEAFF

d_gene: TRBD1
abundance: many
j_gene: TRBJ2-7
v_gene: TRBV20-1
CDR3nt: TGCAGTGCTAGAGCCGGGACAGAGGCTTACGAGCAGTACTTC
CDR3aa: CSARAGTEAYEQYF